The sequence of this TCR beta chain was determined in a study of glioma-infiltrating T cells. Of note for this clonotype: What it recognizes is unknown. With a much larger clone just one base away, this may be a read error.

The iRepertoire nested amplicon-rescue multiplex PCR amplified TCR alpha and beta CDR3s from RNA. Input was roughly 95-400 ng of tissue mRNA or PBMC total RNA. Via MiXCR, TCRdb re-called the multiplex PCR reads, giving one row per CDR3 protein. The sample consists of approximately 190,000 distinct CDR3 sequences, approximately 30% of them appearing once. Study-level results: Tissue-blood divergence was below expectation in non-neoplastic patients, above in gliomas. Very few CDR3 sequences were shared between tissue and blood.

This CDR3 is built from 15 residues. V lost 2 bases, J lost 10 bases, and 20 bases lay in between. This receptor was identified in a human donor with low-grade glioma or glioblastoma, undergoing nonglioma brain surgery, or in good health (not recorded which). Sample: glioma tissue, nonneoplastic brain tissue, or PBMCs (not recorded which). V and J are TRBV12-3 or TRBV12-4 and TRBJ1-1, with a possible D match to TRBD1 (5 bases). The CDR3 DNA follows: TGTGCCAGCAGTTTAAGACAGAGGAGGTACCTTGGAGCTTTCTTT. Its translation: CASSLRQRRYLGAFF.